This is a list of T cell receptor beta chains from one sample in a study of control samples from healthy donors and cancer patients. Sequencing was performed with immunoSEQ multiplex PCR; in TCRdb, only in-frame clones are kept and a portion is missing. The sample comprises over 110,000 clones, 92% of which are singletons, and roughly 10% rests with the top ten. The specimen sequenced was blood. The origin of the receptors is a man aged 30 to 39 in good health. CDR3s include the opening cysteine and the closing phenylalanine or tryptophan. A D gene is named only where the DNA matches it firmly. For some rows the clone size is stated as once, few or many, or as a class when expanded; others skip it.

CDR3 protein | CDR3 DNA | J gene | D gene | clone size | V gene
CASSAPGTGVYNEQFF | TGTGCCAGCAGTGCACCCGGGACAGGGGTCTACAATGAGCAGTTCTTC | TRBJ2-1 | TRBD1 | . | TRBV2
CASSQDGMSNQPQHF | TGTGCCAGCAGCCAAGATGGCATGAGCAATCAGCCCCAGCATTTT | TRBJ1-5 | . | . | TRBV14
CASSSQTGEGTEAFF | TGTGCCAGCAGTTCCCAGACAGGGGAGGGCACTGAAGCTTTCTTT | TRBJ1-1 | TRBD1 | . | TRBV6-5
CASSSGQIANQPQHF | TGTGCCAGCAGTTCTGGACAGATCGCCAATCAGCCCCAGCATTTT | TRBJ1-5 | . | few | TRBV28
CASSPISGGQETQYF | TGTGCCAGCTCACCAATCAGCGGGGGTCAAGAGACCCAGTACTTC | TRBJ2-5 | TRBD2 | . | TRBV18
CASSQDASGTYEQYF | TGTGCCAGCAGCCAAGATGCCAGCGGGACCTACGAGCAGTACTTC | TRBJ2-7 | TRBD2 | . | TRBV3-1/TRBV3-2
CSVESAGAGNEQFF | TGCAGCGTTGAATCGGCAGGGGCAGGTAATGAGCAGTTCTTC | TRBJ2-1 | . | . | TRBV29-1
CASSPTEGQGAIGYTF | TGTGCCAGCAGTCCTACAGAAGGACAGGGGGCGATCGGCTACACCTTC | TRBJ1-2 | TRBD1 | few | TRBV2
CASGIDSSGANVLTF | TGTGCCTCGGGGATCGATTCCTCTGGGGCCAACGTCCTGACTTTC | TRBJ2-6 | . | . | TRBV6-5
CASSPRDTEETQYF | TGTGCCAGCAGCCCCCGGGACACCGAAGAGACCCAGTACTTC | TRBJ2-5 | . | . | TRBV3-1/TRBV3-2
CASSSHSEGSTEAFF | TGTGCCAGCAGCTCCCATTCAGAAGGGAGCACTGAAGCTTTCTTT | TRBJ1-1 | . | . | TRBV9
CASSHPGTGKTYEQYF | TGTGCCAGCAGTCATCCTGGGACAGGGAAGACCTACGAGCAGTACTTC | TRBJ2-7 | TRBD1 | . | TRBV27
CASSQDTGNNYEQYF | TGTGCCAGCAGCCAAGATACAGGGAACAACTACGAGCAGTACTTC | TRBJ2-7 | . | . | TRBV4-2
CASVRAVSSYEQYF | TGTGCCAGCGTACGAGCGGTGAGCTCCTACGAGCAGTACTTC | TRBJ2-7 | . | . | TRBV6-5
CASSVDRGLTGFF | TGTGCCAGCAGCGTAGACAGGGGCCTAACGGGATTCTTT | TRBJ1-1 | TRBD1 | few | TRBV11-2
CASSLDNGGRNIQYF | TGTGCCAGCAGCTTAGATAATGGGGGTAGGAACATTCAGTACTTC | TRBJ2-4 | . | . | TRBV11-3
CAAYDKGSGRSTEAFF | TGTGCCGCTTATGATAAAGGTTCGGGCCGAAGCACTGAAGCTTTCTTT | TRBJ1-1 | . | . | TRBV19
CASSGLVLSTDTQYF | TGTGCCAGCAGTGGACTAGTTCTCAGCACAGATACGCAGTATTTT | TRBJ2-3 | . | . | TRBV2
CASSVVSNEQFF | TGTGCCAGCAGCGTAGTGAGCAATGAGCAGTTCTTC | TRBJ2-1 | . | . | TRBV9
CASSGGYLEAFF | TGTGCCAGCAGTGGGGGGTACCTTGAAGCTTTCTTT | TRBJ1-1 | . | once | TRBV25-1
CASSFGGTNYEQYF | TGCGCCAGCAGCTTTGGAGGGACAAACTACGAGCAGTACTTC | TRBJ2-7 | . | few | TRBV5-1
CASSGTRGAAYGYTF | TGTGCCAGCAGCGGGACCAGGGGGGCAGCCTATGGCTACACCTTC | TRBJ1-2 | TRBD1 | . | TRBV9
CASSGGTVHTDTQYF | TGTGCCAGCAGCGGCGGGACAGTCCACACAGATACGCAGTATTTT | TRBJ2-3 | . | once | TRBV6-5
CASSVGGRASSEQFF | TGTGCCAGCAGTGTTGGTGGGAGGGCCTCATCCGAGCAGTTCTTC | TRBJ2-1 | TRBD2 | . | TRBV2
CASSSLSMRYYEQYF | TGTGCCAGCAGTTCTCTATCCATGCGCTACTACGAGCAGTACTTC | TRBJ2-7 | . | . | TRBV28
CASSPQTVSYEQYF | TGTGCCAGCAGTCCCCAGACAGTCTCCTACGAGCAGTACTTC | TRBJ2-7 | . | . | TRBV27
CAISSDGEQYF | TGTGCCATCAGTTCTGACGGCGAGCAGTACTTC | TRBJ2-7 | . | few | TRBV10-3
CASSDRGYNEQFF | TGTGCCAGCAGTGATAGGGGGTACAATGAGCAGTTCTTC | TRBJ2-1 | . | many | TRBV6-4
CASSSGGSSYNEQFF | TGTGCCAGCAGCAGCGGGGGGAGCTCCTACAATGAGCAGTTCTTC | TRBJ2-1 | TRBD2 | once | TRBV9
CASSLARLAGETQYF | TGTGCCAGCAGCTTGGCCCGACTAGCTGGAGAGACCCAGTACTTC | TRBJ2-5 | TRBD2 | . | TRBV5-5
CASRISGATSLEQYF | TGTGCCAGCAGAATAAGCGGGGCGACAAGCCTCGAGCAGTACTTC | TRBJ2-7 | TRBD2 | . | TRBV6-1
CASFSSAGFTGELFF | TGTGCCAGCTTCTCATCGGCAGGGTTCACCGGGGAGCTGTTTTTT | TRBJ2-2 | . | . | TRBV6-5
CASSIGGVSGNTIYF | TGTGCCAGTAGTATCGGAGGGGTAAGCGGAAACACCATATATTTT | TRBJ1-3 | . | . | TRBV19
CASSLVGTGGRYEQYF | TGTGCCAGCAGCTTAGTGGGGACAGGGGGTAGGTACGAGCAGTACTTC | TRBJ2-7 | TRBD1 | . | TRBV7-2
CASSPRQVQETQYF | TGTGCCAGCAGTCCTCGACAGGTCCAAGAGACCCAGTACTTC | TRBJ2-5 | . | few | TRBV25-1
CASSRALQTSGSDAQDTQYF | TGTGCCAGCAGCCGAGCACTCCAAACTAGCGGGAGTGATGCACAAGATACGCAGTATTTT | TRBJ2-3 | TRBD2 | . | TRBV5-4